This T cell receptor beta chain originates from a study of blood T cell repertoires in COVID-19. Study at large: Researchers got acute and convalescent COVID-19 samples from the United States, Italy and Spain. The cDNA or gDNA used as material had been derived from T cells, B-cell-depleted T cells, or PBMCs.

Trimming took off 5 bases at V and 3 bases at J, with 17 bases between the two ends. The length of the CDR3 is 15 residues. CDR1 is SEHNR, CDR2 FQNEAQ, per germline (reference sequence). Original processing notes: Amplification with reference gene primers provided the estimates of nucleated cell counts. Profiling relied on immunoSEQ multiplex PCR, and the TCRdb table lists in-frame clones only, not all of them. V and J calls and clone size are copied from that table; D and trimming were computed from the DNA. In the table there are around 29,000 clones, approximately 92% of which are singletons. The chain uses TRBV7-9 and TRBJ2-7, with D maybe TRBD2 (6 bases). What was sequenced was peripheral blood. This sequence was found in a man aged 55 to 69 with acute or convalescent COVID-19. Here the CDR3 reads CASSRWREKGYEQYF. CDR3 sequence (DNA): TGTGCCAGCAGCCGTTGGCGGGAAAAAGGCTACGAGCAGTACTTC.